A selection of T cell receptor beta chains follows, all from one sample in a study of cytomegalovirus exposure and HLA in healthy donors. The method was immunoSEQ multiplex PCR; TCRdb's version includes in-frame clones alone and lacks a portion of them. The table has about 64,000 clones, roughly 80% seen once. The sample comprised PBMCs. These receptors all come from a male donor in good health and CMV-seropositive. The CDR3 runs from the conserved cysteine through the conserved F or W. A D gene is named only where the DNA matches it firmly.

d_call: TRBD2; v_call: TRBV6-5; cdr3_length: 16; j_call: TRBJ2-3; cdr3_aa: CASSYLGVAGPDTQYF
d_call: .; v_call: TRBV15; cdr3_length: 15; j_call: TRBJ1-2; cdr3_aa: CATSLRGNTNYGYTF
d_call: .; v_call: TRBV9; cdr3_length: 16; j_call: TRBJ2-7; cdr3_aa: CASSALDRPSSYEQYF
d_call: TRBD2; v_call: TRBV30; cdr3_length: 15; j_call: TRBJ2-1; cdr3_aa: CAWSGAGGPYNEQFF
d_call: TRBD1; v_call: TRBV4-3; cdr3_length: 14; j_call: TRBJ2-1; cdr3_aa: CASSPTGTYNEQFF
d_call: TRBD2; v_call: TRBV11-2; cdr3_length: 13; j_call: TRBJ2-7; cdr3_aa: CASSLVAGYEQYF
d_call: TRBD1; v_call: TRBV5-1; cdr3_length: 16; j_call: TRBJ2-3; cdr3_aa: CASSTGTGGASDTQYF
d_call: .; v_call: TRBV4-3; cdr3_length: 14; j_call: TRBJ2-7; cdr3_aa: CASSPGTGSYEQYF
d_call: .; v_call: TRBV6-6; cdr3_length: 16; j_call: TRBJ1-1; cdr3_aa: CASSYSGEVVNTEAFF
d_call: TRBD1; v_call: TRBV5-5; cdr3_length: 17; j_call: TRBJ2-7; cdr3_aa: CASSVPGQGTLSYEQYF
d_call: .; v_call: TRBV14; cdr3_length: 13; j_call: TRBJ1-2; cdr3_aa: CASSQEQAYGYTF
d_call: TRBD2; v_call: TRBV7-3; cdr3_length: 15; j_call: TRBJ2-3; cdr3_aa: CASSRTSGGGATQYF
d_call: TRBD2; v_call: TRBV9; cdr3_length: 18; j_call: TRBJ2-3; cdr3_aa: CASSTDGRGGLFKGTQYF
d_call: TRBD1; v_call: TRBV9; cdr3_length: 15; j_call: TRBJ1-6; cdr3_aa: CASSVEGAGNSPLHF
d_call: .; v_call: TRBV7-8; cdr3_length: 17; j_call: TRBJ2-2; cdr3_aa: CASSSPRGQTLAGELFF
d_call: TRBD1; v_call: TRBV7-9; cdr3_length: 12; j_call: .; cdr3_aa: CASSLGGPELFF
d_call: .; v_call: TRBV5-6; cdr3_length: 14; j_call: TRBJ2-2; cdr3_aa: CASSPRYLTGELFF
d_call: TRBD1; v_call: TRBV16; cdr3_length: 14; j_call: TRBJ1-2; cdr3_aa: CASSEPGQTYGYTF
d_call: .; v_call: TRBV4-3; cdr3_length: 15; j_call: TRBJ1-1; cdr3_aa: CASSQLRGVNTEAFF
d_call: TRBD2; v_call: TRBV27; cdr3_length: 14; j_call: TRBJ2-7; cdr3_aa: CASPAAGGPYEQYF
d_call: .; v_call: TRBV7-6; cdr3_length: 16; j_call: TRBJ2-2; cdr3_aa: CASSPLNSGNTGELFF